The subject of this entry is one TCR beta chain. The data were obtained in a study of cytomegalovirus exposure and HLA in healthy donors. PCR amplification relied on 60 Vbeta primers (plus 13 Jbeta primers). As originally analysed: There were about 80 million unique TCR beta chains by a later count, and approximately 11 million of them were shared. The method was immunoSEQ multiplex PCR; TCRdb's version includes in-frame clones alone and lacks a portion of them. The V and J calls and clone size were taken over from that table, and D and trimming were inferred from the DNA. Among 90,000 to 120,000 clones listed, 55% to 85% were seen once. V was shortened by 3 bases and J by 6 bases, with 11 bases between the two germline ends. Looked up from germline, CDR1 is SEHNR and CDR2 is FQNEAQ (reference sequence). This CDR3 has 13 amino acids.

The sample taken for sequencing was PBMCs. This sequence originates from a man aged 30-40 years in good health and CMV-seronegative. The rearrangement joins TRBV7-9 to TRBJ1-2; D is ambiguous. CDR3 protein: CASSFDGVNGYTF. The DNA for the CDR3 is TGTGCCAGCAGCTTTGACGGGGTCAATGGCTACACCTTC.